The present T cell receptor (beta chain) was sequenced within a study of PD-1 blockade in classical Hodgkin lymphoma. On this clone itself: Its antigen is as yet unknown.

Here immunoSEQ multiplex PCR was the method, and the copy in TCRdb shows in-frame clones only, minus some. The sample holds 110,000 or so clones, roughly 87% seen once. Every single patient, without exception, relapsed after autologous stem cell transplantation, and brentuximab vedotin exposure varied. Responses achieved at best were complete response, partial response or progressive disease. V was pared by 1 base and J by 4 bases, with 11 bases between. Germline loops: CDR1 SGHRS, CDR2 YFSETQ. CDR3 length equals 14 residues. Study-wide points: Causes of the repertoire differences remain undefined, possibly disease activity or prior therapy. Some patients started nivolumab under 1 year after ASCT, and they were excluded.

The sequences come from peripheral blood mononuclear cells (PBMCs), collected before the second cycle of nivolumab. This chain joins TRBV5-1 and TRBJ2-5; no reliable D call. This clonotype was sampled from a human donor with classical Hodgkin lymphoma. The CDR3 nucleotides read TGCGCCAGCAGCTTGCTGGGCCTTCGAGAGACCCAGTACTTC. Its translation is CASSLLGLRETQYF.